This T cell receptor (beta chain) was identified during a study of persistence of HIV-infected CD4 T cells (dated by TCRdb to 2020 to 2022). Notes on the research overall: The median time the participants had spent on suppressive ART was more than 7 years. For the TCR cluster analysis across participants, 8 participants were included for CMV and about seven participants for Gag. The clonality of all cells in each sorted population was measured by TCRbeta sequencing, and the clonality of infected cells was measured by proviral sequencing. Peripheral blood samples of up to roughly 180 mL were obtained at multiple time points, with the exception of a couple of participants, for whom leukapheresis was performed at a single time point. The study isolated CMV- and HIV-1 Gag-responding CD4+ T cells from ART-treated individuals to examine antigen-driven clonal expansion of HIV-1-infected cells.

The CDR3 numbers 16 residues from cysteine through phenylalanine. CDR3 DNA only is kept here, 48 bases in frame from base 1. Deletion took 5 bases off V and 2 bases off J, with a span of 13 bases between the germline ends. The germline V gene (reference sequence) gives CDR1 as SEHNR and CDR2 as FQNEAQ. The immunoSEQ hsTCRB assay version 4 in survey mode was used to sequence TCRbeta repertoires from genomic DNA. Genomic DNA was diluted to about 10 ng/uL, and up to 1 ug per sample was used for TCRbeta sequencing. As for how the authors treated the data: ImmunoSeq Analyzer 3.0 was used for analysis of TCRbeta data, and diversity was computed on productive nucleotide rearrangements. Using the Immunarch R package, lower-bound TCR diversity was estimated with the improved Chao index and clonality was estimated with the Gini coefficient. Different nucleotide rearrangements encoding the same CDR3beta amino acid sequence were counted as distinct clonotypes. TCRbeta sequences significantly enriched in antigen-responding cells relative to anti-CD3/anti-CD28-activated cells were identified by differential abundance analysis. GLIPH2 clustered TCRs by predicted peptide-MHC specificity, both within individual participants and across merged participant data sets. Here the immuneACCESS table is served through TCRdb, limited to in-frame sequences with V and J called. Missing clones are a known gap in these copies; in checked studies unresolved V genes cover under half, and the rest lacks a known reason. V and J calls plus clone size are reproduced from that table; the DNA served to infer D and trimming. The sample yields about 9,200 clones; more than 65% were counted once. 1.5% to 2% of the sample comes from the top ten.

What the study reported, not specific to this receptor: A correlation was observed between TCR oligoclonality and proviral oligoclonality within the same sorted populations. Bulk TCR analyses could not be restricted to the rare CMV-responding cells that actually carried HIV-1 proviruses. Enrichment of degenerate expanded CDR3beta sequences was found in antigen-responding cells, suggesting convergent selection of CD4+ responses to CMV and Gag. TCRbeta richness in CMV- and Gag-responding cells was significantly lower than in anti-CD3/anti-CD28-responding cells; CMV-responding cells had higher oligoclonality than CD3/CD28-stimulated and Gag-responding cells. Only a small number of individuals took part in the study, and only a limited range of antigens was tested.

Details on this clone: Its antigen specificity is not known. Base qualities were left out, and no much larger clone turns up one base away.

The sample's treatment or condition label, decoded: suppressive antiretroviral therapy. A pool of overlapping HIV-1 Gag 15-mer peptides, at 0.75 to 1 ug per peptide per mL, was used to stimulate the cells. Responding CD4+ T cells were sorted by upregulation of both CD40 ligand and CD69. Participants were HIV-1-infected adults who started suppressive ART during chronic infection. For at least 4 years, participants had undetectable plasma HIV-1 RNA, below 50 copies/mL. To be included, a participant needed positive CMV serology and a CD4+ T cell count above 400 cells/uL. Before stimulation, PBMCs were isolated using density centrifugation and then depleted of CD8+ T cells. Stimulation of CD8-depleted PBMCs was carried out for over 15 hours with anti-CD28/CD49d costimulation, CD40-blocking antibody and enfuvirtide, to prevent new infections. Cell sorting was performed on a Beckman Coulter MoFlo Legacy or XDP sorter, and dead cells were excluded with propidium iodide. For samples with more than one million cells, genomic DNA was extracted with the QIAamp DNA Mini Kit, and for all other samples the Quick-DNA Microprep Kit was used.

Source: CD4+ T cells sorted from PBMCs after roughly 18-hour stimulation, taken from a patient who received antiretroviral therapy. Interpreted using the paper, the cell subset or site label stands for: CD40L+CD69+ CD4 T cells responding to HIV-1 Gag peptides. The sequence joins TRBV7-9 to TRBJ1-6, with no confidently assigned D gene. The source of this sequence is an adult woman with HIV who was CMV-seropositive. The bases read TGTGCCAGCAGCCGCCTGGGGTCTCCCTATAATTCACCCCTCCACTTT. Its translation reads: CASSRLGSPYNSPLHF.